The 11 T cell receptor beta chains below all came from one sample that was sequenced in a study of T cells in Graves' hyperthyroidism and ophthalmopathy (dated by TCRdb to 2018 to 2020). The method was multiplex PCR. Sequenced using an Illumina HiSeq 2000. TCR beta CDR3 regions were amplified from RNA transcripts. For the first round of RT-PCR on the TCR CDR3, the HTBI primer set was used together with the Qiagen OneStep RT-PCR kit. TCRdb redid the processing of the public reads, applying fastp at Q25 and MiXCR, and retained in-frame beta chains. When rows share a CDR3 protein, they turn into one entry using the most common DNA and genes. This sample holds hundreds of thousands of distinct CDR3 sequences; 38% were observed only once. The biggest ten clones account for approximately 10% of the sample. The sequencing sample was made of blood. The receptors were gathered from a man aged 18 to 35 with Graves' hyperthyroidism.

V is TRBV29-1 and J is TRBJ1-5; the D gene is possibly TRBD1 (6 bases). The germline V and J ends were trimmed by 8 bases and 2 bases, with 19 bases remaining between them. The germline V gene encodes CDR1 SQVTM and CDR2 ANQGSEA. The CDR3 totals 15 residues. In DNA, the CDR3 is TGCAGCAGCCAAACAGGGCGAGGGGGCAATCAGCCCCAGCATTTT. Protein product: CSSQTGRGGNQPQHF.

The rearrangement links TRBV9 to TRBJ2-2, with 7 positions matching TRBD2. The junction had 2 bases not matched to a gene; V was cut back by 0 bases and J by 6 bases. The CDR3 covers 14 residues. Germline lookup yields CDR1 SGDLS and CDR2 YYNGEE. CDR3 DNA sequence: TGTGCCAGCAGCGTAGCTGCGGGGGCCGGGGAGCTGTTTTTT. Amino acids: CASSVAAGAGELFF.

This clonotype appeared a few times. The chain links TRBV19 to TRBJ1-4; no firm D call. The CDR3 has 13 residues. Between the trimmed V and J ends, which lost 5 bases and 1 base, there was a span of 5 bases. Germline values: CDR1 LNHDA, CDR2 SQIVND (reference sequence). This chain's CDR3 is CASSPRTNEKLFF. The DNA for the CDR3 is TGTGCCAGTAGTCCGCGAACTAATGAAAAACTGTTTTTT.

This clonotype turned up a few times. This chain uses TRBV4-1 with TRBJ1-1, with TRBD1 matching over 10 bases. CDR3 length: 16 residues. The ends lost 2 bases at V and 4 bases at J; junction bases unmatched: 7. CDR1 is MGHRA, CDR2 YSYEKL, per germline. The CDR3 loop reads CASSQTIGTGATEAFF. CDR3 in DNA: TGCGCCAGCAGCCAAACAATAGGGACAGGGGCCACTGAAGCTTTCTTT.

This clonotype was found a few times. V is TRBV7-9 and J is TRBJ1-2; 7 bases are shared with TRBD1. The germline V gene encodes CDR1 SEHNR and CDR2 FQNEAQ (reference sequence). Losses at the gene ends were 1 base for V and 2 bases for J; bases not matched to a gene: 10. The CDR3 sequence is 17 residues long. CDR3 in DNA: TGTGCCAGCAGCTTAGGGGGACAGACACCTACAAACTATGGCTACACCTTC. Amino acids: CASSLGGQTPTNYGYTF.

The chain couples TRBV7-9 to TRBJ2-7, with 9 bases fitting TRBD1. This CDR3 comprises 14 residues. The ends lost 5 bases at V and 4 bases at J; junction bases unmatched: 6. The germline V gene encodes CDR1 SEHNR and CDR2 FQNEAQ (reference sequence). The DNA of the CDR3 is TGTGCCAGCAGCCACCGGACAGGGGCATACGAGCAGTACTTC. This translates into CASSHRTGAYEQYF.

This clonotype was detected ten times or more. The chain couples TRBV20-1 to TRBJ1-1; 7 nucleotides line up with TRBD1. The CDR3 runs to 10 residues. J lost 8 bases, V lost 6 bases, and 3 bases had no gene match. The germline gives CDR1 DFQATT, CDR2 SNEGSKA (reference sequence). CDR3 sequence: CSAPDREAFF. The CDR3 DNA is TGCAGTGCACCGGACAGGGAAGCTTTCTTT.

This clonotype has a count of ten or more. This chain uses TRBV10-3 with TRBJ2-7; 9 positions agree with TRBD2. Germline loops: CDR1 ENHRY, CDR2 SYGVKD. J gave up 0 bases and V 11 bases, and 5 bases lay outside the gene matches. The CDR3 is 13 amino acids. CDR3 amino acids: CACGGGSSYEQYF. The DNA for the CDR3 is TGTGCCTGCGGGGGGGGGAGCTCCTACGAGCAGTACTTC.

This rearrangement joins TRBV29-1 to TRBJ1-1; D not resolved. V was pared by 8 bases and J by 1 base, with 8 bases between. The CDR3 totals 11 residues. Per germline, CDR1 SQVTM and CDR2 ANQGSEA. CDR3 nucleotides: TGCAGCTTCGACCCGAACACTGAAGCTTTCTTT. Its translation is CSFDPNTEAFF. Based on the CDR3 plus reference TRBV29-1 and TRBJ1-1, the full variable domain is SAVISQKPSRDICQRGTSLTIQCQVDSQVTMMFWYRQQPGQSLTLIATANQGSEATYESGFVIDKFPISRPNLTFSTLTVSNMSPEDSSIYLCSFDPNTEAFFGQGTRLTVV.

This clonotype was counted at least ten times. The gene calls are TRBV2 and TRBJ1-2; D gene uncertain. V lost 2 bases and J lost 0, with 10 bases in between. Germline V gene lookup returns CDR1 SNHLY and CDR2 FYNNEI. The CDR3 consists of 15 residues. The CDR3 region has the DNA TGTGCCAGCAGTGAAAAGAGGGTTACTAACTATGGCTACACCTTC. Its protein product is CASSEKRVTNYGYTF.

The rearrangement uses TRBV14 and TRBJ2-2, with D perhaps TRBD1 (6 bases). The V gene's germline CDR1 is SGHDN and CDR2 FVKESK. The length of the CDR3 is 16 residues. V shed 0 bases and J shed 1 base, with 9 bases lying between them. The CDR3 sequence is CASSQETTGNTGELFF. In DNA, the CDR3 is TGTGCCAGCAGCCAAGAGACGACAGGGAACACCGGGGAGCTGTTTTTT.